The 19 T cell receptor beta chains in this list originate from one sample, sequenced in a study of cytomegalovirus exposure and HLA in healthy donors. The PCR used 60 Vbeta and 13 Jbeta primers. Assay used: immunoSEQ multiplex PCR; TCRdb lists only in-frame clones, some missing. The sample yields more than 110,000 clones, around 75% seen once. Sequencing input: PBMCs. These receptor sequences come from a man in his thirties or forties in good health and CMV-seronegative.

This chain uses TRBV15 with TRBJ2-1; 8 nucleotides agree with TRBD2. The CDR3 contains 16 residues. Losses at the gene ends were 5 bases for V and 0 bases for J; bases not matched to a gene: 6. Germline V gives CDR1 LNHNV, CDR2 YYDKDF (reference sequence). The CDR3 nucleotides read TGTGCCACCAGCGGCCTAGCGGGTCCCTCCTACAATGAGCAGTTCTTC. It codes for CATSGLAGPSYNEQFF.

This chain connects TRBV28 to TRBJ1-5; D is possibly TRBD1 (5 bases). The CDR3 is 14 residues long. Deletions cut 7 bases from V and 5 bases from J, with 15 bases between. The V gene's germline CDR1 is MDHEN and CDR2 SYDVKM. CDR3 loop: CASIPGGGYQPQHF. As DNA, the CDR3 is TGTGCCAGCATTCCCGGGGGGGGTTATCAGCCCCAGCATTTT.

This clone occurred a few times. This sequence joins TRBV4-1 and TRBJ1-1; 7 positions match TRBD1. Germline CDR1 is MGHRA and CDR2 is YSYEKL. V was clipped by 4 bases and J by 3 bases; unmatched bases: 2. This CDR3 region has 13 residues. The DNA for the CDR3 is TGCGCCAGCAGCCTCGACAGGGACACTGAAGCTTTCTTT. Translating gives CASSLDRDTEAFF.

The chain carries TRBV27 and TRBJ2-1; D may be TRBD2 (6 bases). The V end was cut by 2 bases, the J end by 10 bases, with 15 bases between. In germline, CDR1 is MNHEY, CDR2 SMNVEV (reference sequence). The CDR3 contains 14 residues. CDR3 loop: CASSLTGRGREQFF. CDR3 sequence (DNA): TGTGCCAGCAGTTTAACTGGCCGGGGGAGGGAGCAGTTCTTC.

The V call is TRBV5-1, the J call TRBJ2-1; 7 bases fit TRBD2. The germline V gene encodes CDR1 SGHRS and CDR2 YFSETQ. The CDR3 is 16 residues long. J was trimmed by 1 base and V by 0 bases; bases with no gene match: 4. The CDR3 reads CASSLEPSGSYNEQFF. In DNA, the CDR3 is TGCGCCAGCAGCTTGGAGCCTAGCGGATCCTACAATGAGCAGTTCTTC.

The V call is TRBV4-1, the J call TRBJ1-5, with no clear D. V was trimmed by 0 bases and J by 0 bases, leaving 15 bases between them. CDR1 and CDR2 from the germline V gene are MGHRA and YSYEKL. The length of the CDR3 is 18 residues. CDR3 amino acids: CASSQDSWAFNSNQPQHF. CDR3 nucleotides: TGCGCCAGCAGCCAAGATAGTTGGGCATTTAATAGCAATCAGCCCCAGCATTTT.

The table lists this clone with a count of one. The CDR3 protein is CASLGEGLETQYF. As DNA, the CDR3 is TGTGCCAGCCTAGGGGAGGGCCTGGAGACCCAGTACTTC. V and J are TRBV6-5 and TRBJ2-5, with TRBD2 matching 7 bases. CDR1 and CDR2 from the germline V gene are MNHEY and SVGAGI. The trim removed 8 bases at V and 5 bases at J, leaving 8 bases unmatched. This CDR3 has 13 residues.

The V gene is TRBV5-1, the J gene TRBJ1-4; D perhaps matches TRBD1 (5 bases). Germline CDR1 SGHRS, CDR2 YFSETQ. The CDR3 covers 13 residues. V lost 0 bases and J lost 12, with 12 bases in between. CDR3 DNA sequence: TGCGCCAGCAGCTTGGGTTTGGGGGGTGAACTGTTTTTT. Translating it yields CASSLGLGGELFF.

CDR3 coding DNA: TGCGCCAGCAGCGGGCCGGAGACAGGGGGTAGTGAGCAGTTCTTC. This encodes CASSGPETGGSEQFF. The chain joins TRBV10-1 to TRBJ2-1, with TRBD1 matching over 9 bases. This CDR3 is built from 15 residues. Germline V gene lookup returns CDR1 WNHNN and CDR2 SYGVQD (reference sequence). The V segment lost 6 bases and the J segment 9 bases; nucleotides outside the gene matches: 12.

The J gene is TRBJ1-6, the V gene TRBV5-1; tentative D call: TRBD1 (5 bases). The germline V gene encodes CDR1 SGHRS and CDR2 YFSETQ. The ends were cut back, 4 bases at V and 9 bases at J, with 14 bases in the middle. The CDR3 runs 14 residues. The CDR3 here is CASSQSRDFSPLHF. Written as DNA, the CDR3 is TGCGCCAGCAGCCAATCCCGGGACTTTTCACCCCTCCACTTT. Together with reference TRBV5-1 and TRBJ1-6, the CDR3 gives the full variable domain: KAGVTQTPRYLIKTRGQQVTLSCSPISGHRSVSWYQQTPGQGLQFLFEYFSETQRNKGNFPGRFSGRQFSNSRSEMNVSTLELGDSALYLCASSQSRDFSPLHFGNGTRLTVT.

This clone has only a few counts. The J gene is TRBJ2-1, the V gene TRBV5-1; D gene ambiguous. V gave up 1 base and J gave up 9 bases, with 11 bases separating them. Germline CDR1 and CDR2: SGHRS and YFSETQ. The CDR3 is made up of 13 amino acids. CDR3 protein: CASSLLLRGEQFF. CDR3 DNA sequence: TGCGCCAGCAGCTTGCTTCTCCGAGGTGAGCAGTTCTTC.

About this clone: The junction departs from the called germline gene at one end, perhaps through a read error. The chain recombines TRBV10-3 with TRBJ1-2; 11 bases align to TRBD1. CDR3 length: 16 residues. The V gene's germline CDR1 is ENHRY and CDR2 SYGVKD. For the CDR3, the DNA is TGTGCCATCAGTCCGGGACAGGGGGTTCAAGAGTTTGGCTACATCTTC. Protein product: CAISPGQGVQEFGYIF.

The chain has TRBV28 and TRBJ1-4, with TRBD1 matching 8 bases. The germline CDR1 and CDR2 sequences are MDHEN and SYDVKM. V lost 3 bases, J lost 8 bases, and 5 bases stayed unmatched. This CDR3 region has 14 residues. This CDR3 is CASSFQGAGEKLFF. DNA of the CDR3: TGTGCCAGCAGTTTCCAGGGGGCAGGAGAAAAACTGTTTTTT. The entire variable domain, with the rest obtained from reference TRBV28 and TRBJ1-4, is as follows: DVKVTQSSRYLVKRTGEKVFLECVQDMDHENMFWYRQDPGLGLRLIYFSYDVKMKEKGDIPEGYSVSREKKERFSLILESASTNQTSMYLCASSFQGAGEKLFFGSGTQLSVL.

The chain recombines TRBV19 with TRBJ1-2, with D perhaps TRBD1 (6 bases). The CDR3 is 17 amino acids. From germline, CDR1 is LNHDA and CDR2 SQIVND (reference sequence). The V gene lost 7 bases and the J gene lost 6 bases, with 27 bases spanning the gap. The chain's CDR3 is CASTFIQGMKFSDGYTF. The CDR3 nucleotides are TGTGCCAGTACTTTTATTCAGGGGATGAAGTTTTCGGATGGCTACACCTTC.

The chain couples TRBV19 to TRBJ2-1; 7 nucleotides line up with TRBD2. The length of the CDR3 is 17 residues. In germline, CDR1 is LNHDA, CDR2 SQIVND (reference sequence). V lost 9 bases to trimming and J lost 0 bases; unmatched junction nucleotides: 14. CDR3 nucleotide sequence: TGTGCCAGCCGGGCGGGAGTAAGCTTACTCTCCTACAATGAGCAGTTCTTC. Encoded protein: CASRAGVSLLSYNEQFF.

V gene TRBV7-9 combines with J gene TRBJ2-7, with TRBD1 identical over 10 bases. This CDR3 region has 14 residues. Germline V gene sequence: CDR1 SEHNR, CDR2 FQNEAQ (reference sequence). V shed 4 bases and J 3 bases; nucleotides not matched to a gene: 3. The CDR3 DNA sequence: TGTGCCAGCAGCTCGACAGGGGGCAGCTACGAGCAGTACTTC. This translates into CASSSTGGSYEQYF.

CDR3 coding DNA: TGTGCCAGCAGCGCACAGGGGGAGCCCCAGCATTTT. Amino acid sequence: CASSAQGEPQHF. The V call is TRBV5-5, the J call TRBJ1-5; 8 nucleotides agree with TRBD1. Germline assignment: CDR1 SGHKS and CDR2 YYEKEE (reference sequence). This CDR3 has 12 residues. With V trimmed by 4 bases and J by 8 bases, 2 bases remained unmatched.

Sample share makes this clone medium-sized. The same CDR3 arises from other DNA sequences in this sample as well. V and J are TRBV7-9 and TRBJ1-1; D might be TRBD1 (5 bases). CDR3 length: 14 residues. V lost 1 base and J lost 1, with 7 bases in between. Germline V gene data show CDR1 as SEHNR and CDR2 as FQNEAQ (reference sequence). This CDR3 is CASSLGQGNTEAFF. The CDR3 nucleotides read TGTGCCAGCAGCTTAGGGCAGGGGAACACTGAAGCTTTCTTT.

This sequence joins TRBV9 and TRBJ1-2, with 8 bases matching TRBD1. Germline CDR1 reads SGDLS; CDR2 reads YYNGEE. V dropped 0 bases and J dropped 8; count of bases not matched to a gene: 3. CDR3 length: 13 amino acids. CDR3: CASSVGDRTGYTF. DNA for the CDR3: TGTGCCAGCAGCGTAGGGGACAGGACGGGCTACACCTTC.